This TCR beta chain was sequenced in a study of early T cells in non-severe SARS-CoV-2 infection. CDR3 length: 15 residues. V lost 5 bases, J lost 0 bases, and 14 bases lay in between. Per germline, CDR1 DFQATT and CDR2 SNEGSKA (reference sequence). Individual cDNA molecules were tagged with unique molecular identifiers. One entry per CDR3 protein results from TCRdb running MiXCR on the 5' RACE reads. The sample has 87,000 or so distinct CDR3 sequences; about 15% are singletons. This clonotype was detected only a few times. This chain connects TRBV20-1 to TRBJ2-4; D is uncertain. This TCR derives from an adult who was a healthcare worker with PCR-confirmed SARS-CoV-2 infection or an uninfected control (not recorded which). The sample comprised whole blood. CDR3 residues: CSAEPRQIAKNIQYF. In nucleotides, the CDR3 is TGCAGTGCTGAACCGCGGCAAATAGCCAAAAACATTCAGTACTTC.